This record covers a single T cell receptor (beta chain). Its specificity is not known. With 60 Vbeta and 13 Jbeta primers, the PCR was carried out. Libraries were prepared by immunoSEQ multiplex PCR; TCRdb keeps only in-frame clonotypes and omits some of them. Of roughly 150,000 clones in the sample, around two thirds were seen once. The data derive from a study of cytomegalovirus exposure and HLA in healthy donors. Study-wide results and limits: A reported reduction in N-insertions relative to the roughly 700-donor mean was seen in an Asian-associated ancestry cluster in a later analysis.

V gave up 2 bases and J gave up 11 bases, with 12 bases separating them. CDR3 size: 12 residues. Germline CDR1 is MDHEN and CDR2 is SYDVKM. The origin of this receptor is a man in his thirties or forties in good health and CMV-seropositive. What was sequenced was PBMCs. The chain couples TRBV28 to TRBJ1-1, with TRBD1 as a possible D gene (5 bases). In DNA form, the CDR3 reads TGTGCCAGCAGTTTACCGGGGGGATGGGCTTTCTTT. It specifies CASSLPGGWAFF.